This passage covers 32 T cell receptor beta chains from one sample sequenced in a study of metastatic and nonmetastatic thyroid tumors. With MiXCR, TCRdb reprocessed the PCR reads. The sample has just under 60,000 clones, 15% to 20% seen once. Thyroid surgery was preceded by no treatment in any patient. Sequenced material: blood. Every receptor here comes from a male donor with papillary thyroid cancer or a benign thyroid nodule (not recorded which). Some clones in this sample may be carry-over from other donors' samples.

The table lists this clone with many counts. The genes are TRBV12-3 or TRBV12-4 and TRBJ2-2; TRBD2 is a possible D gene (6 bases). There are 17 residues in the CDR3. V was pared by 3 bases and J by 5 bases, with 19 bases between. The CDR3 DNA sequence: TGTGCCAGCAGTTTTAATGCGGGACGGAAGGGAACCGGGGAGCTGTTTTTT. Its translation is CASSFNAGRKGTGELFF.

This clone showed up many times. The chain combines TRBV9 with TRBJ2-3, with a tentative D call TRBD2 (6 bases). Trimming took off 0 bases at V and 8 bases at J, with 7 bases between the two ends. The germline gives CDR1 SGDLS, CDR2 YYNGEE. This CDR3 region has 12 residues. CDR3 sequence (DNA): TGTGCCAGCAGCGTAGCCGGGGGTACGCAGTATTTT. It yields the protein CASSVAGGTQYF.

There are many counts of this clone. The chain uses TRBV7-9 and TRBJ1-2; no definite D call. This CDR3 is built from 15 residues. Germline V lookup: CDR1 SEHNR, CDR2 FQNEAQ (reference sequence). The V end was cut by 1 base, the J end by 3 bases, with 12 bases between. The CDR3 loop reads CASSLGDGRDYGYTF. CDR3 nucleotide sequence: TGTGCCAGCAGCTTAGGGGATGGGAGAGACTATGGCTACACCTTC. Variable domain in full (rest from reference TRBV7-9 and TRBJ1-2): DTGVSQNPRHKITKRGQNVTFRCDPISEHNRLYWYRQTLGQGPEFLTYFQNEAQLEKSRLLSDRFSAERPKGSFSTLEIQRTEQGDSAMYLCASSLGDGRDYGYTFGSGTRLTVV.

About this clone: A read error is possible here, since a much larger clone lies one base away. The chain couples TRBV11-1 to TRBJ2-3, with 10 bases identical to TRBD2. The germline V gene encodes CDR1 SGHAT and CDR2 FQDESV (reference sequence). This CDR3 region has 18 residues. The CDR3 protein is CASILVFLAGEFTDTQYF. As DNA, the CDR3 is TGTGCCAGCATCTTAGTATTTCTAGCGGGAGAGTTTACAGATACGCAGTATTTT.

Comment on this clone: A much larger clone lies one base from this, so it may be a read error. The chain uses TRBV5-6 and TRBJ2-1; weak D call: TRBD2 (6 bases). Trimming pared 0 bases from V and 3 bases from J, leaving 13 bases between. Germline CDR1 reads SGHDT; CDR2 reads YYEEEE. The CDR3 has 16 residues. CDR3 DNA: TGTGCCAGCAGCTTGGCATTCGAGGAGGGCTACAATGAGCAGTTCTTC. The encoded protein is CASSLAFEEGYNEQFF.

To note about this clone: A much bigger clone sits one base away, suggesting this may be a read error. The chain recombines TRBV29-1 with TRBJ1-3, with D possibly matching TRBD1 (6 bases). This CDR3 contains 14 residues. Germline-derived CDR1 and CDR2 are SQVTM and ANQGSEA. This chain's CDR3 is CSVVDRNSVNTIYF. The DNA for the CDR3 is TGCAGCGTTGTGGACAGAAACTCTGTAAACACCATATATTTT.

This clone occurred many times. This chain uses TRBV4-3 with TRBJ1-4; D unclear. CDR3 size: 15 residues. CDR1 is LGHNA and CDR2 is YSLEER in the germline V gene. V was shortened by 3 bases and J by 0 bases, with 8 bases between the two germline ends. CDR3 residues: CASSHAGTTNEKLFF. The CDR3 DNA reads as TGCGCCAGCAGCCATGCCGGGACAACTAATGAAAAACTGTTTTTT.

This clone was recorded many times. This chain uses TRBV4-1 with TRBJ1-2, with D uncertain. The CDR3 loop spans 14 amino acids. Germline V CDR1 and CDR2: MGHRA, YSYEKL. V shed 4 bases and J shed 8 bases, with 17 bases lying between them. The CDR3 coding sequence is TGCGCCAGCAGCCCAAACACCGTAAGGAGCGGCTACACCTTC. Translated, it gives CASSPNTVRSGYTF.

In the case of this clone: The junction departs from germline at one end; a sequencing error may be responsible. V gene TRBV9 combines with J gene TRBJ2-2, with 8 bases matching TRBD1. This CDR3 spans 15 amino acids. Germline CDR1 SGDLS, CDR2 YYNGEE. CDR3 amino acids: CASSWQGADTVELFF. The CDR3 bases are TGTGCCAGTAGTTGGCAGGGGGCCGACACCGTGGAGCTGTTTTTT.

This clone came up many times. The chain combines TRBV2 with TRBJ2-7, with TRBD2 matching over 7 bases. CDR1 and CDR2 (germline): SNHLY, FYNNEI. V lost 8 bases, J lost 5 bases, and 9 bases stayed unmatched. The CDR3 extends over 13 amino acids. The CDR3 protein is CASGGDRLNEQYF. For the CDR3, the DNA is TGTGCCAGCGGGGGGGACCGACTAAACGAGCAGTACTTC.

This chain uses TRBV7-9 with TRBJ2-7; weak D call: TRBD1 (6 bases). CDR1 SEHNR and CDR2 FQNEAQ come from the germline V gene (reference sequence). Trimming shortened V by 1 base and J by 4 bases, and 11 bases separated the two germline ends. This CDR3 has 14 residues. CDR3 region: CASSLEGDGYEQYF. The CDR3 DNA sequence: TGTGCCAGCAGCTTAGAGGGGGATGGGTACGAGCAGTACTTC.

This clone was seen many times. CDR3 region: CASSPWTNSGYTF. CDR3 DNA sequence: TGTGCCAGCAGTCCGTGGACGAATAGCGGCTACACCTTC. The chain links TRBV27 to TRBJ1-2; unclear D gene. This CDR3 is built from 13 residues. The germline V and J ends were trimmed by 5 bases and 8 bases, with 15 bases remaining between them. CDR1 is MNHEY, CDR2 SMNVEV, per germline (reference sequence).

The CDR3 DNA reads as TGTGCCAGCAGCCCTCACCCGGGGCGGAGGGGGACCCAGTACTTC. Protein sequence: CASSPHPGRRGTQYF. The chain is built from TRBV9 and TRBJ2-5, with a weak D call TRBD2 (6 bases). The length of the CDR3 is 15 residues. Trimming removed 4 bases from V and 7 bases from J, with 20 bases in between. CDR1 is SGDLS and CDR2 is YYNGEE in the germline V gene.

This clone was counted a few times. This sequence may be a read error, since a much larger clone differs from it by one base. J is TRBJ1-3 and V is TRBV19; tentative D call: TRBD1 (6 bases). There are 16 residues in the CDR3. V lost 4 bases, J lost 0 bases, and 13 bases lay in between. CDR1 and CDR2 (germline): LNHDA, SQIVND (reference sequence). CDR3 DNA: TGTGCCAGTAGTACGCACAGGGCCTGCTCTGGAAACACCATATATTTT. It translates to CASSTHRACSGNTIYF.

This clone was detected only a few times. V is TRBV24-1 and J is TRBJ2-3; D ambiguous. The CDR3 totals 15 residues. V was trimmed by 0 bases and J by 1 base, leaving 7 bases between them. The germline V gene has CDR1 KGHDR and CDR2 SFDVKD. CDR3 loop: CATSDLVRGTDTQYF. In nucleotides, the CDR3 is TGTGCCACCAGTGATTTGGTTAGGGGCACAGATACGCAGTATTTT.

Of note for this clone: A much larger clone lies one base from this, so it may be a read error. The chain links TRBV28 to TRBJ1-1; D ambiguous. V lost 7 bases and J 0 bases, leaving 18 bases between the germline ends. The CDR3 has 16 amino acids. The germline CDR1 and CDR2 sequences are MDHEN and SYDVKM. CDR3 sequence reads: CASIPVERLMNTEAFF. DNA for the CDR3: TGTGCCAGCATCCCGGTTGAGCGGCTCATGAACACTGAAGCTTTCTTT.

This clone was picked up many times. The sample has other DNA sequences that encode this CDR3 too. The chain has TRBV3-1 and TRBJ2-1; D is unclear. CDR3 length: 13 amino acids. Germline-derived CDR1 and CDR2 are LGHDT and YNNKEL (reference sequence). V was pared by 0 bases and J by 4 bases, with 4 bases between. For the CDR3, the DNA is TGTGCCAGCAGCCAAGACTTATACAATGAGCAGTTCTTC. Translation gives CASSQDLYNEQFF.

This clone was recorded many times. The CDR3, as DNA: TGTGCCAGCAGTTACTTTCCGCGGGCCTACAATGAGCAGTTCTTC. Protein: CASSYFPRAYNEQFF. The rearrangement uses TRBV6-2 or TRBV6-3 and TRBJ2-1, with D perhaps TRBD2 (5 bases). Germline-derived CDR1 and CDR2 are MNHEY and SVGEGT. The CDR3 consists of 15 residues. V was pared by 1 base and J by 2 bases, with 9 bases between.

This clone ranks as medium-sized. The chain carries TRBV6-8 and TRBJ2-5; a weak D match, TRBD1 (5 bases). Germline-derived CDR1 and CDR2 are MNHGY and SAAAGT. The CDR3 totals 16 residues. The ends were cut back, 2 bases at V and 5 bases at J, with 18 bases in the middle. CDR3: CASSYRGQDATETQYF. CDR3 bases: TGTGCCAGCAGTTACCGCGGACAAGACGCGACGGAGACCCAGTACTTC.

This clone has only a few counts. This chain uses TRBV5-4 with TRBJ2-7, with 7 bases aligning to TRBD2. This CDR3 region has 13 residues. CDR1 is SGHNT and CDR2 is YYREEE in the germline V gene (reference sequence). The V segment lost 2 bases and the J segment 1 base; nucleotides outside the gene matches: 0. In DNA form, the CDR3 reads TGTGCCAGCAGCTTCGGGGGGTCCTACGAGCAGTACGTC. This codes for CASSFGGSYEQYV.

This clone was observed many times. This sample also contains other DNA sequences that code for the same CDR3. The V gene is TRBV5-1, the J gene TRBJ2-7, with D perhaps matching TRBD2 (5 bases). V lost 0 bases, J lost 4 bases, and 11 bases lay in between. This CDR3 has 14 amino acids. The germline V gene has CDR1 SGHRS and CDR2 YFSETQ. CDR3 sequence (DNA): TGCGCCAGCAGCTTGGCTGGCCGGGGATACGAGCAGTACGTC. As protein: CASSLAGRGYEQYV.

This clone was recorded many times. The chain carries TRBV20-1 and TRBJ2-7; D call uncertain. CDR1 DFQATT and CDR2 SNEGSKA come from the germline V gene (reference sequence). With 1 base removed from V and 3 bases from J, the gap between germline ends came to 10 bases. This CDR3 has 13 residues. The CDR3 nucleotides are TGCAGTGCTAGAGCGGACGGATTCTACGAGCAGTACTTC. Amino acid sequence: CSARADGFYEQYF.

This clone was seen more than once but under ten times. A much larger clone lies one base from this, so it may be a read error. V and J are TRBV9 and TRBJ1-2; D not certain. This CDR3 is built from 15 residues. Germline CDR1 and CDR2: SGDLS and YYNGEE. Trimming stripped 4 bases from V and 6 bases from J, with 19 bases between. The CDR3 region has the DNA TGTGCCAGCAGCTTAGCTTCAGGAGGGATCGATGGCTACACCTTC. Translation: CASSLASGGIDGYTF.

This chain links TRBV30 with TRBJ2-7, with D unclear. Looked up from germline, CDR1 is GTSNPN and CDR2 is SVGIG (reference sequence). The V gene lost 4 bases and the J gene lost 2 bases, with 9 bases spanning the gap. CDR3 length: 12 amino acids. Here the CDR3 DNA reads TGTGCCTGGACCATGACTCCCTACGAGCAGTACTTC. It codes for CAWTMTPYEQYF.

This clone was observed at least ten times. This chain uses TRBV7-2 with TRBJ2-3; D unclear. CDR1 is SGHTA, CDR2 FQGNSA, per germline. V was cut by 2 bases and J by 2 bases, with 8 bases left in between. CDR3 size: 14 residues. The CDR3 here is CASSLSRDTDTQYF. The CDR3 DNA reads TGTGCCAGCAGCTTATCTAGAGACACAGATACGCAGTATTTT.

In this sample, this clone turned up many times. CDR3 bases: TGTGCCAGCACCCAGAAACGAGGACGGAATGGGTATTTT. Its protein is CASTQKRGRNGYF. The chain carries TRBV5-6 and TRBJ2-3; no firm D call. Trimming cost V 6 bases and J 14 bases, with 22 bases left between them. The germline gives CDR1 SGHDT, CDR2 YYEEEE. The CDR3 covers 13 residues.

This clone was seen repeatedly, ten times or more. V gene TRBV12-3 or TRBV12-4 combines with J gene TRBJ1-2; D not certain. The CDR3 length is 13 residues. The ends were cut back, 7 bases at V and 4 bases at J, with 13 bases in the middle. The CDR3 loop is CASTIGPLYGYTF. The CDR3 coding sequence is TGTGCCAGCACCATCGGACCGCTCTATGGCTACACCTTC.

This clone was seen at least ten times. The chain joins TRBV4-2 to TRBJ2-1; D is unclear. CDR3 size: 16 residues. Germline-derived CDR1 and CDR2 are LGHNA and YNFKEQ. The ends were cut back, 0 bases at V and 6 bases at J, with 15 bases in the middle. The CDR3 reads CASSQEKTRGPNEQFF. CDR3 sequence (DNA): TGTGCCAGCAGCCAAGAGAAGACACGTGGGCCCAATGAGCAGTTCTTC.

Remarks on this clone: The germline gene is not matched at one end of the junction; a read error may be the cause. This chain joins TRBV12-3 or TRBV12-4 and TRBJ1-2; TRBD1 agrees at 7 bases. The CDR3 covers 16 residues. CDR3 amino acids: CAISLGCGTANYGYTF. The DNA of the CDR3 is TGTGCCATCAGTTTAGGTTGTGGGACAGCTAACTATGGCTACACCTTC.

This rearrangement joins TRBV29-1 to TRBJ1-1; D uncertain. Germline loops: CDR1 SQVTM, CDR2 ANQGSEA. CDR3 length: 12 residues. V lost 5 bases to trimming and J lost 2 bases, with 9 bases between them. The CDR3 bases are TGCAGCGTTATGACCCAAAACACTGAAGCTTTCTTT. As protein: CSVMTQNTEAFF.

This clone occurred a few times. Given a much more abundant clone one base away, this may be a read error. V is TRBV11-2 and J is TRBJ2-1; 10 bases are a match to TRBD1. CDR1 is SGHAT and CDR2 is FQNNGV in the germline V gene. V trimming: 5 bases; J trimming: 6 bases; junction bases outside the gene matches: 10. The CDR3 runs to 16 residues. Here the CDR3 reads CASSTPGQGLSNEQFF. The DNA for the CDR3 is TGTGCCAGCAGCACCCCGGGACAGGGGCTGAGCAATGAGCAGTTCTTC.

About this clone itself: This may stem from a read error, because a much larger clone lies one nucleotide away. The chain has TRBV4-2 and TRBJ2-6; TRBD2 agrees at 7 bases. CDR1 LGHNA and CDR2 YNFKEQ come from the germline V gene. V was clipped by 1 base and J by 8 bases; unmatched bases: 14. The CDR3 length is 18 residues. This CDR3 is CASSQASGRAVGSNVLTF. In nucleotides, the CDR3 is TGTGCCAGCAGCCAAGCGAGTGGGAGGGCGGTGGGGTCCAACGTCCTGACTTTC.